These T cell receptor beta chains were read from a single sample in a study of shared clonotypes between healthy human individuals. The data were produced by immunoSEQ multiplex PCR, yet TCRdb's version contains in-frame clones alone and is incomplete. Among some 2,400,000 clones listed, 95% were seen once. Sequencing was carried out using naive CD4+ T cells sorted from blood. These TCRs come from a man aged 18 to 35 in good health. CDR3s include the opening cysteine and the closing phenylalanine or tryptophan. D genes are given only for firm matches. Not all rows give a size; the values are once, few, many and, for expanded clones, a class.

>-|TRBV5-6|TRBJ1-5|-
CASSPSVVGGRKQPQHF
TGTGCCAGCAGCCCATCGGTCGTGGGGGGGCGTAAACAGCCCCAGCATTTT
>-|TRBV5-4|TRBJ2-7|TRBD2
CASSLTSGTVLEQYF
TGTGCCAGCAGCTTAACTAGCGGGACGGTTTTAGAGCAGTACTTC
>-|TRBV6-1|TRBJ1-4|-
CASSEALAWTANNEKLFF
TGTGCCAGCAGTGAAGCCTTGGCATGGACTGCCAATAATGAAAAACTGTTTTTT
>-|TRBV15|TRBJ1-2|-
CATSREAKANYGYTF
TGTGCCACCAGCAGAGAAGCTAAGGCTAACTATGGCTACACCTTC
>-|TRBV4-1|TRBJ1-2|-
CASSHPWGVVNGYTF
TGCGCCAGCAGCCACCCATGGGGGGTAGTTAACGGCTACACCTTC
>-|TRBV6-1|TRBJ1-5|TRBD1
CASRQGSNQPQHF
TGTGCCAGCAGACAGGGGAGCAATCAGCCCCAGCATTTT
>-|TRBV2|TRBJ1-2|-
CASSELGNPYGYTF
TGTGCCAGCAGTGAATTGGGCAACCCCTATGGCTACACCTTC
>-|TRBV5-1|TRBJ2-3|-
CASSLERGTQYF
TGCGCCAGCAGCTTGGAAAGGGGTACGCAGTATTTT
>-|TRBV5-1|TRBJ2-1|-
CASSLGRNNEQFF
TGCGCCAGCAGCTTGGGTAGAAACAATGAGCAGTTCTTC
>-|TRBV25-1|TRBJ2-5|TRBD2
CASSEYAGGGTQYF
TGTGCCAGCAGTGAATATGCCGGGGGGGGTACCCAGTACTTC
>-|TRBV10-2|TRBJ1-2|-
CASSEQGVSYGYTF
TGCGCCAGCAGTGAACAGGGTGTTTCGTATGGCTACACCTTC
>-|TRBV6-5|TRBJ2-7|-
CASSETTGNYEQYF
TGTGCCAGCAGCGAAACCACAGGGAACTACGAGCAGTACTTC
>-|TRBV9|TRBJ2-3|-
CASSGRSDTQYF
TGTGCCAGCAGCGGTAGATCAGATACGCAGTATTTT
>-|TRBV6-5|TRBJ2-2|TRBD1
CASARDRATGELFF
TGTGCCAGCGCCCGGGACAGGGCCACCGGGGAGCTGTTTTTT
>-|TRBV18|TRBJ2-7|-
CASSPRVSYEQYF
TGTGCCAGCTCACCACGGGTTTCATACGAGCAGTACTTC
>-|TRBV2|TRBJ1-1|-
CASRMTETEAFF
TGTGCCAGCAGGATGACAGAGACTGAAGCTTTCTTT
>-|TRBV30|TRBJ2-3|-
CAWSPTPDTQYF
TGTGCCTGGAGTCCGACCCCAGATACGCAGTATTTT
>-|TRBV11-2|TRBJ2-1|TRBD1
CASSLGDRAYNEQFF
TGTGCCAGCAGCTTAGGGGACAGGGCTTACAATGAGCAGTTCTTC
>-|TRBV11-2|TRBJ2-5|TRBD2
CASSFSRGETQYF
TGTGCCAGCAGCTTTTCGCGGGGGGAGACCCAGTACTTC
>-|TRBV6-1|TRBJ1-2|TRBD1
CASRKATGEYGYTF
TGTGCCAGCAGGAAAGCCACAGGGGAGTATGGCTACACCTTC
>-|TRBV10-3|TRBJ2-5|-
CATAGGTGETQYF
TGTGCCACCGCAGGAGGGACTGGGGAGACCCAGTACTTC
>-|TRBV5-1|TRBJ2-5|TRBD1
CASSPGQPGETQYF
TGCGCCAGCAGCCCGGGACAGCCAGGGGAGACCCAGTACTTC
>-|TRBV7-2|TRBJ2-3|-
CASSWGKSDSTDTQYF
TGTGCCAGCAGCTGGGGGAAGTCCGACAGCACAGATACGCAGTATTTT
>-|TRBV5-1|TRBJ2-2|TRBD1
CASSLGQGDTGELFF
TGCGCCAGCAGCTTGGGACAGGGGGACACCGGGGAGCTGTTTTTT
>once|TRBV9|TRBJ1-1|-
CASSLISDTEAFF
TGTGCCAGCTCTCTAATTTCGGACACTGAAGCTTTCTTT
>few|TRBV6-5|TRBJ1-2|-
CASSQQGWGYTF
TGTGCCAGCAGTCAACAGGGTTGGGGCTACACCTTC
>-|TRBV28|TRBJ1-6|TRBD1
CASRGGQRTYNSPLHF
TGTGCCAGCAGGGGGGGACAGAGAACCTATAATTCACCCCTCCACTTT
>-|TRBV5-1|TRBJ1-6|-
CASSLRIGTANNSPLHF
TGCGCCAGCAGCCTCCGCATCGGGACGGCAAATAATTCACCCCTCCACTTT
>-|TRBV11-2|TRBJ2-1|TRBD1
CASSRQQGSEQFF
TGTGCCAGCAGCCGACAACAGGGGAGTGAGCAGTTCTTC
>-|TRBV18|TRBJ1-1|-
CASSPQPGPNTEAFF
TGTGCCAGCTCACCGCAACCGGGACCTAACACTGAAGCTTTCTTT
>-|TRBV2|TRBJ1-2|-
CASSAQGASNYGYTF
TGTGCCAGCAGCGCACAGGGAGCGTCTAACTATGGCTACACCTTC
>-|TRBV10-3|TRBJ2-3|-
CAISVGFTSTDTQYF
TGTGCCATCAGTGTGGGTTTTACTAGCACAGATACGCAGTATTTT
>-|TRBV27|TRBJ1-5|TRBD1
CASRLYRGIGGPQHF
TGTGCCAGCAGACTCTACAGGGGTATTGGGGGGCCCCAGCATTTT
>-|TRBV10-3|TRBJ1-2|-
CAIRAQDANYGYTF
TGTGCCATCAGGGCCCAGGATGCTAACTATGGCTACACCTTC
>once|TRBV30|TRBJ2-7|TRBD2
CAWSPLGTSGRPSSYEQYF
TGTGCCTGGAGTCCCCTCGGGACTAGCGGGAGGCCCAGCTCCTACGAGCAGTACTTC
>once|TRBV28|TRBJ2-7|-
CASSHVAGGQSAYEQYF
TGTGCCAGCAGTCATGTTGCCGGAGGACAGTCAGCCTACGAGCAGTACTTC
>-|TRBV4-1|TRBJ2-7|-
CASSQDAFLLNYEQYF
TGCGCCAGCAGCCAAGACGCCTTCCTGTTGAACTACGAGCAGTACTTC
>once|TRBV18|TRBJ2-1|TRBD1
CASSPPSTGGEQFF
TGTGCCAGCTCACCACCGTCGACAGGGGGAGAGCAGTTCTTC
>once|TRBV30|TRBJ1-2|-
CAWSVAGVNGYTF
TGTGCCTGGAGTGTAGCAGGTGTGAATGGCTACACCTTC
>-|TRBV10-3|TRBJ1-2|TRBD1
CAITRGQGPTYGYTF
TGTGCCATCACCAGGGGACAGGGTCCTACCTATGGCTACACCTTC
>-|TRBV10-3|TRBJ1-6|TRBD1
CAISGQGNNSPLHF
TGTGCCATCAGCGGACAGGGGAATAATTCACCCCTCCACTTT